This T cell receptor beta chain emerged from a study of cytomegalovirus exposure and HLA in healthy donors. CDR3 size: 16 residues. V was trimmed by 8 bases and J by 3 bases, leaving 22 bases between them. From germline, CDR1 is LNHDA and CDR2 SQIVND (reference sequence). A multiplex PCR was run with 60 Vbeta primers and 13 Jbeta primers. The repertoire was sequenced with immunoSEQ multiplex PCR; TCRdb's copy has only in-frame clones and lacks some. Of about 150,000 clones in the sample, 77% were seen once. Sequencing was done on a sample of PBMCs. The source of this sequence is a male donor in good health and CMV-seronegative. This chain joins TRBV19 and TRBJ1-2; TRBD1 might be the D (6 bases). The CDR3 sequence: CASFSGTRPRDYGYTF. CDR3 bases: TGTGCCAGTTTCTCCGGGACACGCCCGCGGGACTATGGCTACACCTTC.